These T cell receptor beta chains were read from a single sample in a study of breast tumors, draining lymph nodes, adjacent tissues. From the multiplex PCR reads, TCRdb called clonotypes with MiXCR, one entry per CDR3 protein. This table holds some 14,000 distinct CDR3 sequences, approximately 50% found once. Input material: tumor-adjacent breast tissue. The receptors were sampled from a female donor with breast cancer. Some clones in this sample may be carry-over from other donors' samples. Both conserved end residues are part of each CDR3. D genes are given only for firm matches. Where a row states a size, it is once, few, many or the class of an expanded clone; other rows omit it.

clone_size,j_call,v_call,d_call,cdr3_aa,cdr3_nt
.,TRBJ2-7,TRBV10-1,TRBD1,CASSPGTGKNEQYF,TGCGCCAGCAGCCCCGGGACAGGGAAGAACGAGCAGTACTTC
many,TRBJ1-5,TRBV19,.,CASSTGKRSNQPQHF,TGTGCCAGTAGCACAGGGAAACGAAGCAATCAGCCCCAGCATTTT
many,TRBJ2-5,TRBV12-3/TRBV12-4,.,CASSNWGVMGHPNF,TGTGCCAGCAGCAACTGGGGGGTAATGGGTCATCCAAACTTC
many,TRBJ1-5,TRBV29-1,.,CSVGQFSNQPQHF,TGCAGCGTTGGACAGTTTAGCAATCAGCCCCAGCATTTT
once,TRBJ1-5,TRBV25-1,.,CASSTTVSDQPQHF,TGTGCCAGCAGTACAACAGTGAGTGATCAGCCCCAGCATTTT
.,TRBJ2-7,TRBV10-3,.,CASSETSGISYEQNF,TGTGCCAGCAGTGAGACGTCGGGGATCTCCTACGAACAGAACTTC
many,TRBJ2-4,TRBV6-5,.,CASSHSGGTKNIQYF,TGTGCCAGCAGTCACTCTGGAGGTACCAAAAACATTCAGTACTTC
medium-sized,TRBJ2-2,TRBV20-1,.,CSARGTLGTGELFF,TGCAGTGCTCGCGGGACCCTCGGGACCGGGGAGCTGTTTTTT
.,TRBJ1-5,TRBV20-1,.,CSARDSGSQPQHF,TGCAGTGCTAGAGACTCAGGGTCTCAGCCCCAGCATTTT
.,TRBJ2-3,TRBV2,.,CASSVSPGDTQYF,TGTGCCAGCAGTGTCAGTCCCGGGGATACGCAGTATTTT
.,TRBJ2-1,TRBV9,TRBD1,CASSPSPGTGVNEQFF,TGTGCCAGCAGCCCCAGTCCCGGGACAGGGGTCAATGAGCAGTTCTTC
.,TRBJ2-7,TRBV12-3/TRBV12-4,.,CASSLALFEQYF,TGTGCCAGCAGTTTAGCCCTATTCGAGCAGTACTTC
many,TRBJ2-1,TRBV20-1,.,CSAKYAAWESSYNEQFF,TGCAGTGCGAAATATGCGGCGTGGGAAAGCTCCTACAATGAGCAGTTCTTC
many,TRBJ1-3,TRBV18,TRBD1,CASSPPDRAGNTIYF,TGTGCCAGCTCACCTCCCGACAGGGCTGGAAACACCATATATTTT
.,TRBJ2-5,TRBV29-1,TRBD2,CSVGLAGGQETQYF,TGCAGCGTTGGGTTAGCGGGAGGCCAAGAGACCCAGTACTTC
few,TRBJ2-7,TRBV7-3,TRBD2,CASSLTGLSGGASYEQYF,TGTGCCAGCAGCTTAACCGGGCTCAGCGGGGGGGCCTCCTACGAGCAGTACTTC
.,TRBJ1-4,TRBV7-2,.,CASSLNSGADEKLFF,TGTGCCAGCAGCTTGAATTCAGGGGCTGATGAAAAACTGTTTTTT
once,TRBJ1-6,TRBV7-6,TRBD1,CASSSRRGTGRSPLHF,TGTGCCAGCAGCTCGAGACGGGGGACAGGGAGATCACCCCTCCACTTT
.,TRBJ2-7,TRBV7-2,TRBD2,CASSPGLAGEDEQHF,TGTGCCAGCAGCCCTGGACTAGCGGGAGAAGACGAGCAGCACTTC
.,TRBJ1-2,TRBV19,.,CASSVVGIPYGYTF,TGTGCCAGTAGTGTAGTAGGGATCCCCTATGGCTACACCTTC
.,TRBJ2-1,TRBV12-3/TRBV12-4,TRBD2,CASSSGLSYNEQFF,TGTGCCAGCAGTTCGGGACTATCATACAATGAGCAGTTCTTC
.,TRBJ2-1,TRBV24-1,TRBD2,CATQGLAGGTPYNEQFF,TGTGCCACCCAGGGACTAGCGGGAGGGACCCCCTACAATGAGCAGTTCTTC
.,TRBJ2-7,TRBV4-1,.,CGGRAGGDEQYF,TGCGGCGGCAGAGCAGGGGGGGACGAGCAGTACTTC
medium-sized,TRBJ1-3,TRBV2,.,CASTVTAGNTIYF,TGTGCCAGCACAGTCACGGCTGGAAACACCATATATTTT
many,TRBJ2-2,TRBV11-2,TRBD1,CASSAGTGGITGELFF,TGTGCCAGCAGCGCAGGGACAGGGGGCATCACCGGGGAGCTGTTTTTT
.,TRBJ1-2,TRBV29-1,.,CSVEGGFKQGGYGYTF,TGCAGCGTTGAGGGAGGCTTTAAACAGGGAGGCTATGGCTACACCTTC
.,TRBJ2-1,TRBV4-3,TRBD2,CASSQGTSGKAYNEQFF,TGCGCCAGCAGCCAAGGGACTAGCGGGAAGGCTTACAATGAGCAGTTCTTC
.,TRBJ1-4,TRBV6-5,.,CASSRRTLNEGKLFF,TGTGCCAGCAGCCGCAGGACGTTGAACGAGGGAAAACTGTTTTTT
.,TRBJ2-1,TRBV24-1,.,CATSDPAGPVNEQFF,TGTGCCACCAGTGATCCAGCGGGTCCGGTCAATGAGCAGTTCTTC
many,TRBJ2-7,TRBV5-6,.,CASTNSEYPYEQYF,TGTGCCAGCACCAATAGCGAATACCCCTACGAGCAGTACTTC
.,TRBJ1-2,TRBV7-2,TRBD1,CASSRSPGQGYTF,TGTGCCAGCAGCCGTAGCCCGGGACAGGGCTACACCTTC
many,TRBJ2-2,TRBV29-1,.,CSVGGFTGELFF,TGCAGCGTTGGGGGATTCACCGGGGAGCTGTTTTTT
many,TRBJ2-7,TRBV6-2/TRBV6-3,TRBD1,CASSDLRGSEQYF,TGTGCCAGCAGTGATCTCAGGGGGAGCGAGCAGTACTTC
medium-sized,TRBJ2-7,TRBV11-3,TRBD1,CASSHRNRQGPSYEQYF,TGTGCCAGCAGCCACCGTAATCGACAGGGACCTTCCTACGAGCAGTACTTC
.,TRBJ2-1,TRBV15,.,CATSSLDSYNEQFF,TGTGCCACCAGCAGCTTGGACAGTTACAATGAGCAGTTCTTC
.,TRBJ2-2,TRBV15,.,CATETEINTGELFF,TGTGCCACCGAGACGGAGATTAACACCGGGGAGCTGTTTTTT
.,TRBJ1-2,TRBV7-9,.,CASSPRPYGYTF,TGTGCCAGCAGCCCAAGACCCTATGGCTACACCTTC
medium-sized,TRBJ1-2,TRBV11-3,TRBD1,CASSTRRDRANYGYTF,TGTGCCAGCAGCACACGTCGGGACAGAGCTAACTATGGCTACACCTTC
.,TRBJ2-7,TRBV7-9,TRBD1,CASSFGTGGAGYEQYF,TGTGCCAGCAGCTTCGGGACAGGGGGCGCCGGCTACGAGCAGTACTTC
.,TRBJ2-5,TRBV29-1,.,CSVEDPRDSGSGAQDF,TGCAGCGTTGAAGATCCGAGGGACTCTGGCTCGGGAGCCCAGGACTTC
.,TRBJ1-2,TRBV10-1,.,CASGCAGVYGYTF,TGCGCCAGCGGTTGCGCAGGGGTCTATGGCTACACCTTC
.,TRBJ2-7,TRBV20-1,TRBD2,CSASPTSGRAGYEQYF,TGCAGTGCTAGCCCTACTAGCGGGAGGGCGGGATACGAGCAGTACTTC
.,TRBJ2-7,TRBV10-3,.,CAIRGPGEQYF,TGTGCCATCAGGGGGCCGGGCGAGCAGTACTTC
.,TRBJ1-6,TRBV6-1,TRBD1,CASRTGTGDSPLHF,TGTGCCAGCAGAACAGGGACAGGGGATTCACCCCTCCACTTT
large,TRBJ2-1,TRBV29-1,.,CSVEGSTVLGEQFF,TGCAGCGTTGAAGGCTCCACTGTCCTTGGTGAGCAGTTCTTC
many,TRBJ1-1,TRBV7-8,.,CASSLVWGNTEAFF,TGTGCCAGCAGCTTAGTGTGGGGGAACACTGAAGCTTTCTTT
.,TRBJ1-2,TRBV5-1,.,CASSLVAGSDSNYGYTF,TGCGCCAGCAGCTTGGTGGCAGGGTCGGACTCTAACTATGGCTACACCTTC
.,TRBJ1-2,TRBV5-1,TRBD1,CASSSTGKNYGYTF,TGCGCCAGCAGCTCGACAGGGAAGAACTATGGCTACACCTTC
medium-sized,TRBJ2-6,TRBV27,.,CASKAVGLAFSGANVLTF,TGTGCCAGCAAGGCCGTGGGACTCGCCTTCTCTGGGGCCAACGTCCTGACTTTC
many,TRBJ2-1,TRBV7-2,TRBD2,CASTPGGRRPYNEQFF,TGTGCCAGCACCCCGGGGGGGAGACGGCCATACAATGAGCAGTTCTTC
.,TRBJ1-4,TRBV19,TRBD1,CASSMGTGIREKLFF,TGTGCCAGTAGTATGGGGACAGGGATTCGGGAAAAACTGTTTTTT
once,TRBJ1-2,TRBV10-3,.,CAILRGHNYGYTF,TGTGCCATCTTGAGGGGTCACAACTATGGCTACACCTTC
.,TRBJ1-6,TRBV9,.,CASSVMTDTGPNSPLHF,TGTGCCAGCAGCGTTATGACAGATACAGGACCCAATTCACCCCTCCACTTT
.,TRBJ2-3,TRBV30,.,CAWSLGADTQYF,TGTGCCTGGAGCCTCGGCGCAGATACGCAGTATTTT
.,TRBJ2-5,TRBV6-1,TRBD2,CASSEVRLAGGPETQYF,TGTGCCAGCAGTGAAGTGAGACTAGCGGGAGGGCCGGAGACCCAGTACTTC
.,TRBJ1-2,TRBV5-6,TRBD1,CASSTGGWNGYTF,TGTGCCAGCAGCACAGGGGGCTGGAATGGCTACACCTTC
.,TRBJ2-3,TRBV29-1,.,CSASISTDTQYF,TGCAGCGCCTCTATTTCCACAGATACGCAGTATTTT
many,TRBJ2-1,TRBV19,.,CAVAGHSYNEQFF,TGTGCCGTAGCCGGACACTCCTACAATGAGCAGTTCTTC
.,TRBJ2-7,TRBV20-1,.,CSADDGSSYEQYF,TGCAGTGCTGATGACGGGAGCTCCTACGAGCAGTACTTC